Each of the 13 T cell receptor beta chains below was sequenced from the same sample in a study of beta chain features in type 1 diabetes. Study findings and constraints: People with Type 1 diabetes carried modestly yet significantly shorter TCRB CDR3s in all four CD4+ subsets.

As every portion of the isolated RNA was reverse transcribed, the sequencing read expressed TCRB transcripts. Some clones are missing from TCRdb's copy, which holds only in-frame ones; the method was immunoSEQ multiplex PCR. The sample has around 600,000 clones, under 15% seen once. Their recognized antigens are unknown. The sample was naive CD4+ T cells from blood. The source is a man aged 25 to 40 with type 1 diabetes.

The chain is built from TRBV6-6 and TRBJ2-3, with 7 bases that match TRBD1. Germline lookup yields CDR1 MNHNY and CDR2 SVGAGI (reference sequence). With V trimmed by 8 bases and J by 4 bases, 9 bases remained unmatched. This CDR3 spans 14 amino acids. The CDR3 here is CASGYNRGSDTQYF. In DNA, the CDR3 is TGTGCCAGCGGCTATAACAGGGGCTCAGATACGCAGTATTTT.

This clone was counted only a few times. This rearrangement joins TRBV14 to TRBJ2-3; D unresolved. Germline V gene lookup returns CDR1 SGHDN and CDR2 FVKESK. V lost 1 base and J 6 bases, leaving 14 bases between the germline ends. There are 15 residues in the CDR3. This CDR3 is CASSQGLGISDTQYF. CDR3 nucleotides: TGTGCCAGCAGCCAAGGGTTGGGCATCTCGGATACGCAGTATTTT.

Only a few counts were recorded for this clone. This chain links TRBV6-5 with TRBJ2-1, with D possibly being TRBD1 (6 bases). Trimming shortened V by 6 bases and J by 7 bases, and 19 bases separated the two germline ends. CDR3 size: 15 residues. Germline CDR1 is MNHEY and CDR2 is SVGAGI. CDR3 loop: CASRPSPGTHNEQFF. In DNA form, the CDR3 reads TGTGCCAGCAGACCGTCCCCCGGGACACATAATGAGCAGTTCTTC.

There are a few counts of this clone. The rearrangement joins TRBV7-9 to TRBJ1-2; D not certain. Germline loops: CDR1 SEHNR, CDR2 FQNEAQ (reference sequence). This CDR3 spans 13 amino acids. Deletions cut 2 bases from V and 0 bases from J, with 4 bases between. CDR3 amino acids: CASSLPANYGYTF. CDR3 sequence (DNA): TGTGCCAGCAGCTTACCGGCTAACTATGGCTACACCTTC.

On this clone itself: Different DNA sequences within this sample yield the same CDR3. V gene TRBV18 combines with J gene TRBJ1-5, with D maybe TRBD1 (6 bases). The CDR3 spans 14 residues. Germline V CDR1 and CDR2: KGHSH, LQKENI. V lost 3 bases and J lost 4, with 10 bases in between. The CDR3 DNA reads TGTGCCAGCTCACCCCAGGACAGTAATCAGCCCCAGCATTTT. Translation: CASSPQDSNQPQHF.

This clone was detected a few times. V usage is TRBV6-1 and J usage is TRBJ2-5; D is uncertain. The germline V gene encodes CDR1 MNHNS and CDR2 SASEGT. Trimming stripped 5 bases from V and 2 bases from J, with 9 bases between. The CDR3 is made up of 13 amino acids. The CDR3 region has the DNA TGTGCCAGCAGTTTTGGGCGGCAAGAGACCCAGTACTTC. It encodes CASSFGRQETQYF.

The chain carries TRBV10-3 and TRBJ1-4; 8 bases map to TRBD1. The germline V gene has CDR1 ENHRY and CDR2 SYGVKD. V shed 6 bases, J shed 8 bases, and the junction held 5 bases outside the gene matches. This CDR3 has 13 residues. CDR3 sequence reads: CAISRQGTEKLFF. The CDR3 region has the DNA TGTGCCATCAGCCGACAGGGGACCGAAAAACTGTTTTTT.

This chain uses TRBV11-2 with TRBJ2-1; D unclear. V gave up 1 base and J gave up 9 bases, with 7 bases separating them. The CDR3 has 12 residues. Germline V CDR1 and CDR2: SGHAT, FQNNGV. The CDR3 sequence: CASSLVRAEQFF. As DNA, the CDR3 is TGTGCCAGCAGCTTAGTAAGGGCTGAGCAGTTCTTC.

Points on this clone: This sample also contains other DNA sequences that code for the same CDR3. V is TRBV7-2 and J is TRBJ1-5, with D possibly TRBD1 on 5 matching bases. Trimming took 5 bases from V and 5 from J, leaving 10 bases between them. CDR1 SGHTA and CDR2 FQGNSA come from the germline V gene. The CDR3 consists of 13 residues. CDR3 sequence (DNA): TGTGCCAGCAGCCTACAAGGGGATCAGCCCCAGCATTTT. Protein product: CASSLQGDQPQHF.

This clone was seen only a few times. The genes are TRBV4-3 and TRBJ1-2; D is unresolved. Germline V lookup: CDR1 LGHNA, CDR2 YSLEER. The CDR3 length is 16 residues. Trimming cost V 0 bases and J 8 bases, with 19 bases left between them. This chain's CDR3 is CASSQDPGRRRRGYTF. Written as DNA, the CDR3 is TGCGCCAGCAGCCAAGATCCCGGTAGGCGGAGAAGGGGCTACACCTTC.

This clone has more than one count but fewer than ten. This chain links TRBV9 with TRBJ1-6; the match to TRBD1 covers 7 bases. The trim removed 0 bases at V and 10 bases at J, leaving 4 bases unmatched. Germline V CDR1 and CDR2: SGDLS, YYNGEE. The CDR3 is 14 amino acids. As DNA, the CDR3 is TGTGCCAGCAGCGTAGACCAGGGGGACTCACCCCTCCACTTT. It encodes CASSVDQGDSPLHF.

Note on this clone: Other DNA variants within this sample encode the same CDR3. The chain combines TRBV6-5 with TRBJ1-1; tentatively, D is TRBD1 (5 bases). The V and J ends lost 6 bases and 1 base respectively, with 6 bases between them. The CDR3 contains 12 residues. Looked up from germline, CDR1 is MNHEY and CDR2 is SVGAGI. The CDR3 region is CASRRGNTEAFF. CDR3 DNA: TGTGCCAGCAGAAGGGGGAACACTGAAGCTTTCTTT.

The CDR3 loop is CASSLEGTSFETQYF. For the CDR3, the DNA is TGCGCCAGCAGCTTGGAGGGGACTAGTTTCGAGACCCAGTACTTC. V gene TRBV5-1 combines with J gene TRBJ2-5; 8 positions match TRBD2. Germline V gene data show CDR1 as SGHRS and CDR2 as YFSETQ. Trimming took 0 bases from V and 5 from J; bases not matched to a gene: 6. CDR3 length: 15 residues.